This T cell receptor (beta chain) is from a study of T cell responses to AZD1222 COVID-19 vaccine. Notes on the study in general: The repertoires were collected only after the peak T cell response.

CDR3 length equals 15 residues. Trimming cost V 2 bases and J 2 bases; bases outside gene matches: 5. CDR1 KGHSH and CDR2 LQKENI come from the germline V gene. On this clone: Antigen specificity is unknown.

Repertoires were generated with immunoSEQ multiplex PCR, while TCRdb's copy carries only in-frame clones and drops some. The repertoire holds over 150,000 clones, with 90% as singletons. This clonotype originated in an adult in good health. The sample consisted of peripheral blood, taken on day 0 of AZD1222 vaccination. V and J are TRBV18 and TRBJ2-7; 8 nucleotides line up with TRBD1. CDR3 bases: TGTGCCAGCTCACCAGAGGCAGGGGGCCCCTACGAGCAGTACTTC. Its translation: CASSPEAGGPYEQYF.